Listed here are 29 T cell receptor beta chains from one sample, sequenced in a study of T cells expressing NK-cell markers. TCRdb reanalyzed the 5' RACE reads, giving one entry per CDR3 protein sequence and no DNA. Found here are roughly 390,000 distinct CDR3 sequences; the top ten clones hold under 6.5%. The sequenced sample was blood T cells: a sorted CD56 or NKG2C T cell subset, CD4+ or CD8+ T cells, or bulk PBMC T cells (not recorded which). These receptors were taken from a man aged 18-69 years in good health.

This chain joins TRBV2 and TRBJ1-6. CDR3 length: 14 amino acids. Germline V gives CDR1 SNHLY, CDR2 FYNNEI. This chain's CDR3 is CASSDFFLDSPLHF.

The chain uses TRBV20-1 and TRBJ2-7; no DNA is available, so the TRBD1 call from TCRdb remains unchecked. The length of the CDR3 is 17 residues. Germline CDR1 and CDR2: DFQATT and SNEGSKA (reference sequence). CDR3 amino acids: CSARDRYPETSSYEQYF.

The gene calls are TRBV6-5 and TRBJ1-2; the TCRdb D gene call, TRBD1, has no DNA to confirm it. The CDR3 loop spans 15 amino acids. CDR1 MNHEY and CDR2 SVGAGI come from the germline V gene. This CDR3 is CASSSPQGGDYGYTF.

The rearrangement links TRBV18 to TRBJ1-1; as DNA is missing, the TRBD1 call by TCRdb cannot be tested. This CDR3 has 16 amino acids. CDR1 is KGHSH, CDR2 LQKENI, per germline. The CDR3 loop is CASSPLQGMMNTEAFF.

The genes are TRBV4-1 and TRBJ2-3; TCRdb picks TRBD1, but there is no DNA to check that call. CDR3 length equals 14 residues. CDR1 MGHRA and CDR2 YSYEKL come from the germline V gene. The CDR3 region is CASRTVASTDTQYF.

This chain links TRBV28 with TRBJ1-5. This CDR3 contains 13 residues. Germline CDR1 and CDR2: MDHEN and SYDVKM. The CDR3 is CAAWPYSNQPQHF.

V usage is TRBV6-1 and J usage is TRBJ1-2; the TCRdb D gene call, TRBD1, has no DNA to confirm it. CDR1 MNHNS and CDR2 SASEGT come from the germline V gene. The CDR3 has 15 amino acids. The chain's CDR3 is CASSERIRQSYGYTF.

This rearrangement joins TRBV6-1 to TRBJ1-3. The CDR3 sequence is 13 residues long. Germline CDR1 and CDR2: MNHNS and SASEGT. The CDR3 sequence: CASGMSSGNTIYF.

The V and J genes are TRBV5-6 and TRBJ2-7; TCRdb reports TRBD1, a call that lacks DNA to check it against. The germline V gene has CDR1 SGHDT and CDR2 YYEEEE. CDR3 length: 14 residues. The CDR3 sequence is CASIRAGGAYEQYF.

The CDR3 region is CASSLVGLGSLGPEQYF. The rearrangement joins TRBV7-2 to TRBJ2-7. The CDR3 is made up of 17 amino acids. Germline V gene data show CDR1 as SGHTA and CDR2 as FQGNSA.

The V call is TRBV3-1, the J call TRBJ2-3. This CDR3 region has 15 residues. Per germline, CDR1 LGHDT and CDR2 YNNKEL (reference sequence). Here the CDR3 reads CASSQGGGGSNTQYF.

The rearrangement joins TRBV5-1 to TRBJ1-1; the D gene TCRdb calls, TRBD1, cannot be checked with no DNA. The CDR3 has 14 residues. Germline V lookup: CDR1 SGHRS, CDR2 YFSETQ. CDR3 sequence: CASSLTGASTEAFF.

The J gene is TRBJ2-1, the V gene TRBV18; TCRdb gives TRBD2 as the D gene, but with no DNA this cannot be confirmed. Germline CDR1 and CDR2: KGHSH and LQKENI. The CDR3 is 17 residues long. CDR3 sequence reads: CASSRGWAAGSYNEQFF.

The chain couples TRBV6-1 to TRBJ2-5; there is no DNA to check the TCRdb D call of TRBD1. Germline lookup yields CDR1 MNHNS and CDR2 SASEGT. This CDR3 has 15 amino acids. The CDR3: CASSEGVGGQGTQYF.

The chain combines TRBV6-1 with TRBJ2-5; TCRdb's assignment of TRBD1 cannot be checked, as there is no DNA. Germline lookup yields CDR1 MNHNS and CDR2 SASEGT. The CDR3 contains 16 residues. CDR3 amino acids: CASRHKPGASRETQYF.

V gene TRBV4-1 combines with J gene TRBJ1-1; the TCRdb D gene call, TRBD1, has no DNA to confirm it. The CDR3 contains 17 residues. Germline lookup yields CDR1 MGHRA and CDR2 YSYEKL. CDR3 region: CASSRGTGVDVNTEAFF.

The chain has TRBV3-1 and TRBJ2-7; TCRdb proposes TRBD2, but this gene call is untestable without DNA. The CDR3 has 14 residues. Germline V gene data show CDR1 as LGHDT and CDR2 as YNNKEL (reference sequence). The CDR3 protein is CASSQATGGYVQYF.

The chain joins TRBV7-2 to TRBJ1-1; the D call from TCRdb, TRBD1, cannot be confirmed without DNA. The CDR3 spans 15 residues. CDR1 and CDR2 from the germline V gene are SGHTA and FQGNSA. CDR3 amino acids: CASSQGTGMNTEAFF.

This chain uses TRBV6-5 with TRBJ1-4; TCRdb gives TRBD1 as the D gene, but with no DNA this cannot be confirmed. The length of the CDR3 is 15 residues. Germline assignment: CDR1 MNHEY and CDR2 SVGAGI. The CDR3 sequence: CASSYEAGTNEKLFF.

The chain couples TRBV20-1 to TRBJ2-7; the D gene TCRdb calls, TRBD1, cannot be checked with no DNA. The CDR3 consists of 15 residues. CDR1 is DFQATT, CDR2 SNEGSKA, per germline (reference sequence). CDR3 protein: CSARDPQGAGYEQYF.

The chain carries TRBV3-1 and TRBJ2-5; the TCRdb call, TRBD1, lacks DNA for checking. CDR3 length: 14 amino acids. CDR1 LGHDT and CDR2 YNNKEL come from the germline V gene (reference sequence). CDR3 sequence reads: CASSQGAVRETQYF.

The CDR3 spells CASSPRLETIANTGELFF. The genes are TRBV11-2 and TRBJ2-2. The CDR3 runs to 18 residues. CDR1 SGHAT and CDR2 FQNNGV come from the germline V gene.

The gene calls are TRBV29-1 and TRBJ2-7; TCRdb lists TRBD1, though no DNA is available to test this call. The CDR3 loop spans 13 amino acids. Germline CDR1 reads SQVTM; CDR2 reads ANQGSEA. The CDR3 is CSGRTGGQAEQYF.

The rearrangement links TRBV7-9 to TRBJ2-2; TCRdb returns TRBD1, unconfirmable since there is no DNA. The CDR3 spans 17 residues. The germline gives CDR1 SEHNR, CDR2 FQNEAQ (reference sequence). CDR3 in amino acids: CASSSNPGQGNTGELFF.

The chain recombines TRBV11-3 with TRBJ2-2; checking the TCRdb D call of TRBD1 is not possible without DNA. From germline, CDR1 is SGHNT and CDR2 YENEEA. CDR3 length equals 16 residues. CDR3 loop: CASSLGTRRNTGELFF.

The genes are TRBV7-9 and TRBJ1-1; TCRdb returns TRBD1, unconfirmable since there is no DNA. CDR1 is SEHNR, CDR2 FQNEAQ, per germline (reference sequence). This CDR3 is 17 amino acids long. The CDR3 reads CASSLGTGARQGTEAFF.

The chain combines TRBV5-8 with TRBJ1-4; TCRdb lists TRBD1, though no DNA is available to test this call. Germline loops: CDR1 SGHTS, CDR2 YDEGEE. CDR3 length: 16 amino acids. CDR3: CASSFEPLRDREKLFF.

CDR3 amino acids: CASGQRAEYEQYF. This chain links TRBV12-5 with TRBJ2-7; the D gene TCRdb calls, TRBD1, cannot be checked with no DNA. Germline V CDR1 and CDR2: LGHNT, FRNRAP. The CDR3 runs 13 residues.

This sequence joins TRBV5-6 and TRBJ2-2. The CDR3 runs 14 residues. The V gene's germline CDR1 is SGHDT and CDR2 YYEEEE. Here the CDR3 reads CASSLGLLNGELFF. Variable domain in full (rest from reference TRBV5-6 and TRBJ2-2): DAGVTQSPTHLIKTRGQQVTLRCSPKSGHDTVSWYQQALGQGPQFIFQYYEEEERQRGNFPDRFSGHQFPNYSSELNVNALLLGDSALYLCASSLGLLNGELFFGEGSRLTVL.